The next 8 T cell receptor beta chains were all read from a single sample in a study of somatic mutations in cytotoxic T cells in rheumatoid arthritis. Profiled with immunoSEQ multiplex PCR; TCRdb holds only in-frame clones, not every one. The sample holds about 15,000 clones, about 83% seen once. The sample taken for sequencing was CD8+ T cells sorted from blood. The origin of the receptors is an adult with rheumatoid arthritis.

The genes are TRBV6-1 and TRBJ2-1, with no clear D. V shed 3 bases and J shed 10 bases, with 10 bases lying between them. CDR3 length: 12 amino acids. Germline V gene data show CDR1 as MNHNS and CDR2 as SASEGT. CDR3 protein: CASSDNPEEQFF. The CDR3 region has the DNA TGTGCCAGCAGTGATAACCCGGAGGAGCAGTTCTTC.

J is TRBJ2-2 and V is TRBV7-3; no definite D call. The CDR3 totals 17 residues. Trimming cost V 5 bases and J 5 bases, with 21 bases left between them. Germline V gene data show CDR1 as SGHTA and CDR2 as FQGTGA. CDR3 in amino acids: CASSLNSERAKTGELFF. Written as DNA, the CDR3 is TGTGCCAGCAGCCTAAACAGCGAGCGAGCAAAGACCGGGGAGCTGTTTTTT.

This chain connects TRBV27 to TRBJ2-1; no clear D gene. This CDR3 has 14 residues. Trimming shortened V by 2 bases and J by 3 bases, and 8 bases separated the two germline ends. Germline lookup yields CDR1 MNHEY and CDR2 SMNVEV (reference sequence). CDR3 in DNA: TGTGCCAGCAGTTTAAAACCTCTCTACAATGAGCAGTTCTTC. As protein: CASSLKPLYNEQFF.

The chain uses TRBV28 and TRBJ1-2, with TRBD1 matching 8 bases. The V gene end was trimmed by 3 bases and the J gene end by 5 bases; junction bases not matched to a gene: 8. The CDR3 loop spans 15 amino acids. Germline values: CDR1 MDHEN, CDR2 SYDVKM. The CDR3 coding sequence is TGTGCCAGCAGTTTTAGTCCTCACAGGGGGTATGGCTACACCTTC. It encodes CASSFSPHRGYGYTF.

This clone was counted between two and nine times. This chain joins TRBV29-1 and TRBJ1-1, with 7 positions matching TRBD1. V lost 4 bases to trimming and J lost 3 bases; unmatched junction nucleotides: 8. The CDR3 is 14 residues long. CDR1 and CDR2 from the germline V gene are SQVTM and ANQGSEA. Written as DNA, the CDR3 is TGCAGCGTTGGGGAGACAGGGAGGGACACTGAAGCTTTCTTT. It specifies CSVGETGRDTEAFF.

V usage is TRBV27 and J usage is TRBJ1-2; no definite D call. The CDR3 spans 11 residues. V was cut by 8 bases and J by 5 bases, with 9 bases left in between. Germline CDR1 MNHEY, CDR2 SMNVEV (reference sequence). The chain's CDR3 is CASRNDYGYTF. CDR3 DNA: TGTGCCAGCCGAAACGATTATGGCTACACCTTC.

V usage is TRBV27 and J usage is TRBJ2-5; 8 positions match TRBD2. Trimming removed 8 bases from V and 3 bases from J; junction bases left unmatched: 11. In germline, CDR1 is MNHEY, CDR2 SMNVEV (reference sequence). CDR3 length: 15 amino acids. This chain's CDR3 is CASGTTGGSEETQYF. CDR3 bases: TGTGCCAGCGGGACCACGGGGGGGTCGGAAGAGACCCAGTACTTC.

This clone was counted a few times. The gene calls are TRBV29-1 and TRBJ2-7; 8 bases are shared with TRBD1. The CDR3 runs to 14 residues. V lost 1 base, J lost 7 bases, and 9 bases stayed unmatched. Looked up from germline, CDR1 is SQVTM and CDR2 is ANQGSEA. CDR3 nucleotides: TGCAGCGTTGAAGTAGGACAGGGCGCTGGGGAGCAGTACTTC. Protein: CSVEVGQGAGEQYF.